The 10 T cell receptor beta chains presented below share a single source sample, sequenced in a study of CD8+ T cells in alopecia areata (dated by TCRdb to 2017 to 2018). Library preparation used the immunoSEQ multiplex PCR assay. To provide template for TCR sequencing, every sample had RNA extracted and reverse transcribed into cDNA. TCRdb mirrors the immuneACCESS table, restricted to in-frame sequences. Some clones are absent from its copies; in checked studies, under half trace to an unresolved V gene, and the reason for the others is unknown. The sample table lists around 60,000 clones, about 45% of them with a count of one. Of the sample, roughly 20% falls within the top ten clones. Taken with the paper, the label for treatment or condition translates to: oral pan-JAK inhibitor, 5-10 mg twice daily. This specimen was CD8+ T cells sorted from blood, taken at roughly week 36, from a patient treated with tofacitinib. These receptors were taken from a human donor with alopecia areata.

This rearrangement joins TRBV5-1 to TRBJ1-2; tentative D call: TRBD1 (6 bases). Germline CDR1 is SGHRS and CDR2 is YFSETQ. There are 13 residues in the CDR3. The V end lost 3 bases, the J end lost 4 bases, and 10 bases lay between the germline ends. CDR3 in amino acids: CASSSGQPYGYTF. In DNA, the CDR3 is TGCGCCAGCAGCTCCGGACAGCCCTATGGCTACACCTTC.

The J gene is TRBJ2-4, the V gene TRBV7-9, with D unresolved. Between the trimmed V and J ends, which lost 4 bases and 1 base, there was a span of 8 bases. The CDR3 sequence is 14 residues long. The germline CDR1 and CDR2 sequences are SEHNR and FQNEAQ (reference sequence). CDR3 protein: CASSSSMAKNIQYF. CDR3 DNA: TGTGCCAGCAGCTCATCGATGGCCAAAAACATTCAGTACTTC.

The rearrangement links TRBV30 to TRBJ2-2, with D possibly being TRBD2 (5 bases). V was shortened by 1 base and J by 0 bases, with 6 bases between the two germline ends. Germline CDR1 is GTSNPN and CDR2 is SVGIG (reference sequence). The CDR3 runs to 14 residues. The CDR3 DNA is TGTGCCTGGAGTGGGGGAGCGAACACCGGGGAGCTGTTTTTT. Translating gives CAWSGGANTGELFF.

The chain employs TRBV4-1 and TRBJ2-4; D remains unclear. V was pared by 0 bases and J by 3 bases, with 9 bases between. Germline CDR1 reads MGHRA; CDR2 reads YSYEKL. This CDR3 spans 15 amino acids. The CDR3 nucleotides read TGCGCCAGCAGCCAAGAGGAGTGGGGCAAAAACATTCAGTACTTC. This sequence encodes CASSQEEWGKNIQYF.

V and J are TRBV15 and TRBJ2-4; 7 bases are a match to TRBD1. Germline V lookup: CDR1 LNHNV, CDR2 YYDKDF (reference sequence). The V and J ends lost 3 bases and 0 bases, in that order; junction bases with no gene match: 8. This CDR3 is 17 amino acids long. This CDR3 reads CATSRTRQGPAKNIQYF. DNA for the CDR3: TGTGCCACCAGCAGGACGCGACAGGGTCCAGCCAAAAACATTCAGTACTTC.

This clone has a handful of counts. The chain joins TRBV30 to TRBJ1-1; possibly TRBD1 for D (6 bases). Germline V gene sequence: CDR1 GTSNPN, CDR2 SVGIG (reference sequence). V lost 2 bases, J lost 1 base, and 8 bases lay in between. The CDR3 length is 13 residues. CDR3 residues: CAWSTGQNTEAFF. The CDR3 nucleotides are TGTGCCTGGAGTACGGGACAGAACACTGAAGCTTTCTTT.

The genes are TRBV27 and TRBJ1-5, with D hard to call. The CDR3 length is 14 residues. Trimming shortened V by 5 bases and J by 7 bases, and 15 bases separated the two germline ends. CDR1 MNHEY and CDR2 SMNVEV come from the germline V gene (reference sequence). The CDR3 nucleotides are TGTGCCAGCAGTCCCCGAGGGTCCGCGCAGCCCCAGCATTTT. Translated, it gives CASSPRGSAQPQHF.

A few counts support this clone. The chain recombines TRBV28 with TRBJ1-1; D might be TRBD1 (6 bases). Germline V CDR1 and CDR2: MDHEN, SYDVKM. Trimming stripped 5 bases from V and 5 bases from J, with 18 bases between. The CDR3 contains 15 residues. Written as DNA, the CDR3 is TGTGCCAGCAGTCTTTACCGGGGGCGCAGGACTGAAGCTTTCTTT. The encoded protein is CASSLYRGRRTEAFF.

This clone has only a few counts. The chain couples TRBV30 to TRBJ2-2; D not certain. This CDR3 contains 13 residues. Trimming removed 4 bases at V and 4 bases at J, with 10 bases between. Germline assignment: CDR1 GTSNPN and CDR2 SVGIG (reference sequence). The CDR3 DNA reads as TGTGCCTGGATCCCTCCCCTCACCGGGGAGCTGTTTTTT. It codes for CAWIPPLTGELFF. The entire variable domain, with the rest obtained from reference TRBV30 and TRBJ2-2, is as follows: SQTIHQWPATLVQPVGSPLSLECTVEGTSNPNLYWYRQAAGRGLQLLFYSVGIGQISSEVPQNLSASRPQDRQFILSSKKLLLSDSGFYLCAWIPPLTGELFFGEGSRLTVL.

Only a few counts were recorded for this clone. This sequence joins TRBV25-1 and TRBJ2-7; D unresolved. Germline CDR1 MGHDK, CDR2 SYGVNS. The CDR3 length is 13 residues. Trimming left V 6 bases short and J 0 bases short, with 9 bases between. CDR3 region: CASRNLVSYEQYF. In DNA form, the CDR3 reads TGTGCCAGCAGAAACCTAGTCTCCTACGAGCAGTACTTC.